The clone carrying this T cell receptor (beta chain) was recorded at least ten times. Antigen: not known. This CDR3 is 13 amino acids long. Germline-derived CDR1 and CDR2 are SGHTA and FQGNSA. Trimming at V came to 10 bases and at J to 4 bases, leaving 8 bases not matched to a gene. MiXCR, applied by TCRdb to the reads, yields one record per CDR3 protein. The data show hundreds of thousands of distinct CDR3 sequences, 17% seen once. This sample stems from a study of T cell repertoires in cytomegalovirus infection. Study as a whole: Signatures in public TCR beta sequences pointed to both CMV infection and matching HLA type.

Whole-study findings and limits: CMV-specific HLA-C-restricted TCR beta clonotypes dominated the ex vivo response. People with CMV and the relevant HLA were identified by cumulative public TCR beta family frequency.

The specimen was PBMCs. This TCR was sampled from a human donor in good health (CMV status not recorded). Some clones in this sample may be carry-over from other donors' samples. The J gene is TRBJ2-5, the V gene TRBV7-2, with 8 bases aligning to TRBD2. CDR3 sequence: CATGGGFGETQYF. CDR3 DNA sequence: TGTGCCACCGGGGGGGGGTTCGGAGAGACCCAGTACTTC. The full variable domain, rest sourced from reference TRBV7-2 and TRBJ2-5, is GAGVSQSPSNKVTEKGKDVELRCDPISGHTALYWYRQSLGQGLEFLIYFQGNSAPDKSGLPSDRFSAERTGGSVSTLTIQRTQQEDSAVYLCATGGGFGETQYFGPGTRLLVL.